This note documents a single T cell receptor beta chain sequence. Antigen specificity is unknown. Researchers isolated at least 6.5 million PBMCs per sample. This specimen belongs to a study of blood T cells in healthy people across ages. Overall study findings and caveats: Observed TCR beta diversity showed a strong correlation with the percentage of naive T cells as measured by flow cytometry. Long-lived donors exceeded aged donors in naive CD4+ cells and diversity.

Then a second PCR, running about 7 to 11 cycles, was carried out with a sample-barcoded 5' primer and a J-beta primer mix. Each cDNA molecule was tagged by a template-switch adaptor that had 12 random nucleotides. TCRdb used MiXCR to reprocess the 5' RACE reads, holding one entry per CDR3 protein. Found here are 1.5 million or so distinct CDR3 sequences, roughly 43% of them singletons; the top ten hold 4%. The TCR sequence derives from a woman aged 18-29 years in good health. The source material was blood.

DNA of the CDR3: TGTGCCAGCATACTAGCGGGGACGGGCAAGCAGTACTTC. Protein product: CASILAGTGKQYF. The chain is built from TRBV6-2 or TRBV6-3 and TRBJ2-5; 10 nucleotides align to TRBD2. Germline V gene lookup returns CDR1 MNHEY and CDR2 SVGEGT. V lost 7 bases, J lost 11 bases, and 10 bases stayed unmatched. The CDR3 runs 13 residues.